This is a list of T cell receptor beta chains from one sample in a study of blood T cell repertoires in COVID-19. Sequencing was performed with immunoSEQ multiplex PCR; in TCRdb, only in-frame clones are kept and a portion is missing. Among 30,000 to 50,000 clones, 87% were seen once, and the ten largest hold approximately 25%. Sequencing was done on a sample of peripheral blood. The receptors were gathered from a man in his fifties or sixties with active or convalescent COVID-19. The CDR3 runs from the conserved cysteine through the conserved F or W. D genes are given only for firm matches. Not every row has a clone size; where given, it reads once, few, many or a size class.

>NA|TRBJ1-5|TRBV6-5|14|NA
CASSYTGYNQPQHF
TGTGCCAGCAGCTACACAGGGTACAATCAGCCCCAGCATTTT
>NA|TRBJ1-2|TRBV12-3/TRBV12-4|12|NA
CASSLQGGGYTF
TGTGCCAGCAGTTTGCAGGGTGGAGGCTACACCTTC
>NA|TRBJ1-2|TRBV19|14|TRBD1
CASRTGQGSYGYTF
TGTGCCAGTAGAACGGGACAGGGGAGCTATGGCTACACCTTC
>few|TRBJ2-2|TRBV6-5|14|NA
CAGGAPLRTGELFF
TGTGCCGGGGGGGCCCCTCTGAGGACCGGGGAGCTGTTTTTT
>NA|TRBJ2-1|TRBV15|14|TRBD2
CATSRSGSGNEQFF
TGTGCCACCAGCAGGAGCGGGAGTGGCAATGAGCAGTTCTTC
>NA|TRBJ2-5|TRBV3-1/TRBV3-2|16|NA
CASSPPPADPQETQYF
TGTGCCAGCAGCCCCCCCCCAGCGGACCCCCAAGAGACCCAGTACTTC
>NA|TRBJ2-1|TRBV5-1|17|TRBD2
CASSSSGTSALFNEQFF
TGCGCCAGCAGCAGCTCCGGGACTAGCGCTCTTTTCAATGAGCAGTTCTTC
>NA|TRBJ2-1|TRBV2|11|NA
CASRGGAEQFF
TGTGCCAGCAGGGGGGGGGCAGAGCAGTTCTTC
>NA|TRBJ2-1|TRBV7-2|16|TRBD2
CASSPNGGSRYNEQFF
TGTGCCAGCAGTCCGAATGGCGGGAGCAGGTACAATGAGCAGTTCTTC
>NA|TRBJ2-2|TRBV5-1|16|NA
CASSLAAGQGTGELFF
TGCGCCAGCAGCTTGGCTGCGGGGCAGGGCACCGGGGAGCTGTTTTTT
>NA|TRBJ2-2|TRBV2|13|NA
CASSPAGTGELFF
TGTGCCAGCAGCCCGGCAGGGACCGGGGAGCTGTTTTTT